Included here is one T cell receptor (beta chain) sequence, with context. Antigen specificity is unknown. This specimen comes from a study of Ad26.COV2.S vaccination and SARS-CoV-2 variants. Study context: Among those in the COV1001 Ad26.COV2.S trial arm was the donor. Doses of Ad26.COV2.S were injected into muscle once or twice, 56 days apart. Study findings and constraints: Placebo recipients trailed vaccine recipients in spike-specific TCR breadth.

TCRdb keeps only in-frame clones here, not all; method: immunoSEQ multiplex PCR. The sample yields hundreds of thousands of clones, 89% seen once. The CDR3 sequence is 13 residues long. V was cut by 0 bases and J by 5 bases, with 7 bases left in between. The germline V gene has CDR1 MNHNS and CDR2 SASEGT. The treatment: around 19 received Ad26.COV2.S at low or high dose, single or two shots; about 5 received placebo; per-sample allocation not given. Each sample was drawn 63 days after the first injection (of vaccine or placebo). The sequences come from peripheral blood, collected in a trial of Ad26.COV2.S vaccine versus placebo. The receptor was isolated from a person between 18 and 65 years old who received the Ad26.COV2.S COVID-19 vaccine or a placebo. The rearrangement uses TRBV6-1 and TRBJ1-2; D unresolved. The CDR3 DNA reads TGTGCCAGCAGTGAAGCGCGGCAGTATGGCTACACCTTC. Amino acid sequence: CASSEARQYGYTF.